Detailed here is one T cell receptor (beta chain). This sample is drawn from a study of control samples from healthy donors and cancer patients. The germline V gene encodes CDR1 SGDLS and CDR2 YYNGEE. The CDR3 has 16 residues. The V and J ends lost 4 bases and 6 bases respectively, with 19 bases between them. TCRdb's copy holds only in-frame clones and misses some; the assay was immunoSEQ multiplex PCR. This sample carries 70,000 to 85,000 clones, around 83% of them seen once, and the ten largest clones take around a tenth. Sequenced: PBMCs. The sequence was collected from a man in his fifties or sixties with head and neck cancer. The J gene is TRBJ2-2, the V gene TRBV9, with D perhaps matching TRBD1 (6 bases). The CDR3 DNA sequence: TGTGCCAGCAGCTCCCGACAGGTAAGTTACGCCGGGGAGCTGTTTTTT. This translates into CASSSRQVSYAGELFF.